This T cell receptor beta chain stems from a study of blood T cell repertoires in COVID-19. Overall study context: The cDNA or gDNA used as material had been derived from T cells, B-cell-depleted T cells, or PBMCs.

Living in 24 US areas, the participants were between about 18 and 100 years of age. People in the exposed group encountered a COVID-19 case within 2 weeks before entering the study. This CDR3 comprises 15 residues. Trimming stripped 3 bases from V and 1 base from J, with 13 bases between. Germline V gene data show CDR1 as KGHSH and CDR2 as LQKENI. Authors' processing steps: Reference gene primers were amplified, and this amplification served to estimate nucleated cell counts. Data came from immunoSEQ multiplex PCR; TCRdb stores just in-frame clones and leaves some out. The DNA gave D and trimming, while V, J and clone size come from that table. The repertoire includes over 250,000 clones, 80% to 85% of them detected once, and less than 5.5% sits in the top ten.

This chain connects TRBV18 to TRBJ2-7; no clear D gene. What was sequenced was PBMCs or T cells enriched from blood (not recorded which). The sequence derives from a man between 40 and 49 years old who had been exposed to COVID-19. Here the CDR3 DNA reads TGTGCCAGCTCACCCCCGACGAGGAGTTCCTACGAGCAGTACTTC. Its translation: CASSPPTRSSYEQYF.